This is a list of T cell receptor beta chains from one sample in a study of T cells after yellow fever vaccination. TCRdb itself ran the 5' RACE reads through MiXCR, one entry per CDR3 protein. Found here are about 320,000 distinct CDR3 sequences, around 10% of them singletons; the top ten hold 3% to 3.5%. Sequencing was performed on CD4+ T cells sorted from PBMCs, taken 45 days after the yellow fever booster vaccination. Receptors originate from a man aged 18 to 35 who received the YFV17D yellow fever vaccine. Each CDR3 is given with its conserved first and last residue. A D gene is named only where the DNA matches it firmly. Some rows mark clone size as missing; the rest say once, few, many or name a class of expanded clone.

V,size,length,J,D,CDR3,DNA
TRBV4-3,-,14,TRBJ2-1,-,CASSTTVGPDEQFF,TGCGCCAGCAGCACTACAGTGGGGCCCGATGAGCAGTTCTTC
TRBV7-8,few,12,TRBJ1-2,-,CASSLSGWGYTF,TGTGCCAGCAGCTTATCGGGGTGGGGCTACACCTTC
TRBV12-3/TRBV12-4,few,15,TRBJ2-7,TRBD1,CASTPGTGAYYEQYF,TGTGCCAGCACCCCGGGGACAGGAGCCTACTACGAGCAGTACTTC
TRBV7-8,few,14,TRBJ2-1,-,CASSLAREYNEQFF,TGTGCCAGCAGCTTAGCGAGGGAGTACAATGAGCAGTTCTTC
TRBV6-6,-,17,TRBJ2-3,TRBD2,CASSTAFAGGPTDTQYF,TGTGCCAGCAGTACCGCCTTCGCGGGGGGGCCCACAGATACGCAGTATTTT
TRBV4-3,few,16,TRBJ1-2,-,CASSQDIPQGTYGYTF,TGCGCCAGCAGCCAAGATATTCCGCAGGGGACCTATGGCTACACCTTC
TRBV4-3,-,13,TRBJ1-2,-,CASSQGPPYGYTF,TGCGCCAGCAGCCAAGGTCCCCCCTATGGCTACACCTTC
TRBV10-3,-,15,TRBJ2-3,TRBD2,CATVTSGGGTDTQYF,TGTGCCACCGTGACTAGCGGGGGAGGCACAGATACGCAGTATTTT
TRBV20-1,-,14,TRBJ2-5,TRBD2,CSAPLGQGGWTQYF,TGCAGTGCTCCCTTGGGGCAGGGAGGGTGGACCCAGTACTTC
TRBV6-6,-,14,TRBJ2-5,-,CASSYSSPGPPRYF,TGTGCCAGCAGTTACTCGTCACCCGGCCCACCTCGGTACTTC
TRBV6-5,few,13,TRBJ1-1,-,CASTMTRNTEAFF,TGTGCCAGCACCATGACACGGAACACTGAAGCTTTCTTT
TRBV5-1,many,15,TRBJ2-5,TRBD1,CASSLLTGTQETQYF,TGCGCCAGCAGCTTGTTGACAGGGACACAAGAGACCCAGTACTTC
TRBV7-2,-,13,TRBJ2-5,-,CAIWDEERGTQYF,TGTGCCATCTGGGATGAGGAGAGAGGGACCCAGTACTTC
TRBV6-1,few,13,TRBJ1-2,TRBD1,CATRFQGANGYTF,TGTGCCACCAGATTCCAGGGGGCCAATGGCTACACCTTC
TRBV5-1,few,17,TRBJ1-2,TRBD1,CASSLGHPGTGMGGYTF,TGCGCCAGCAGCTTGGGACACCCCGGGACAGGGATGGGAGGCTACACCTTC
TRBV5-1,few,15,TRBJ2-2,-,CASSLPQPNTGELFF,TGCGCCAGCAGCTTGCCACAGCCGAACACCGGGGAGCTGTTTTTT
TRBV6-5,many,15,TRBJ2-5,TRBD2,CASRLSGTSQETQYF,TGTGCCAGCAGATTGTCCGGGACTAGCCAAGAGACCCAGTACTTC
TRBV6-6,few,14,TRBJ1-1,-,CASRGQPMNTEAFF,TGTGCCAGCAGAGGACAGCCGATGAACACTGAAGCTTTCTTT
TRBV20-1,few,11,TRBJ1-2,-,CSARENYGYTF,TGCAGTGCTAGAGAAAACTATGGCTACACCTTC
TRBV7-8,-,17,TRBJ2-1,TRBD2,CASSSRAGPSSYNEQFF,TGTGCCAGCAGCTCCCGAGCGGGGCCGAGCTCCTACAATGAGCAGTTCTTC
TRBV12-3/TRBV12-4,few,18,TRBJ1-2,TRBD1,CASSLFDGGGESNYGYTF,TGTGCCAGCAGTTTGTTTGATGGAGGGGGCGAGAGCAACTATGGCTACACCTTC
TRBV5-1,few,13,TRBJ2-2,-,CASSPGLFGELFF,TGCGCCAGCAGCCCGGGACTCTTCGGGGAGCTGTTTTTT
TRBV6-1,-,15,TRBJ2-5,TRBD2,CASSEAGGNWETQYF,TGTGCCAGCAGTGAAGCGGGGGGGAATTGGGAGACCCAGTACTTC
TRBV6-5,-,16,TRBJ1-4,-,CASSEGPRAGAEKLFF,TGTGCCAGCAGTGAGGGACCCCGGGCGGGGGCCGAAAAACTGTTTTTT